The 20 T cell receptor beta chains below all came from one sample that was sequenced in a study of blood T cell repertoires in COVID-19. Profiling relied on immunoSEQ multiplex PCR, and the TCRdb table lists in-frame clones only, not all of them. Of approximately 440,000 clones in the sample, less than 95% were seen once. Sequencing was done on a sample of PBMCs or T cells enriched from blood (not recorded which). The receptors were gathered from a man between 18 and 35 years old who had recovered from COVID-19.

The V call is TRBV5-6, the J call TRBJ2-2; 10 bases line up with TRBD1. Germline V lookup: CDR1 SGHDT, CDR2 YYEEEE. After removal of 2 bases from V and 7 bases from J, the junction contained 8 bases not matched to a gene. This CDR3 comprises 16 residues. The CDR3 bases are TGTGCCAGCAGCTTACGTCCGGGACAGGGGCACGGGGAGCTGTTTTTT. This gives the protein CASSLRPGQGHGELFF. Combining the CDR3 with reference TRBV5-6 and TRBJ2-2 gives the whole variable domain DAGVTQSPTHLIKTRGQQVTLRCSPKSGHDTVSWYQQALGQGPQFIFQYYEEEERQRGNFPDRFSGHQFPNYSSELNVNALLLGDSALYLCASSLRPGQGHGELFFGEGSRLTVL.

CDR3 DNA: TGTGCCAGCAGTGTTGGACAGGGTGGCCAGCCCCAGCATTTT. It codes for CASSVGQGGQPQHF. The chain uses TRBV3-1 (or the pseudogene TRBV3-2) and TRBJ1-5, with 8 bases identical to TRBD1. V lost 6 bases, J lost 7 bases, and 8 bases stayed unmatched. CDR3 size: 14 residues. CDR1 is LGHDT and CDR2 is YNNKEL in the germline V gene (reference sequence).

This chain connects TRBV29-1 to TRBJ1-1; D perhaps matches TRBD1 (5 bases). The germline CDR1 and CDR2 sequences are SQVTM and ANQGSEA. V was clipped by 6 bases and J by 0 bases, with 8 bases between them. The CDR3 runs 12 residues. CDR3 in DNA: TGCAGCGTGACAGTGATGAACACTGAAGCTTTCTTT. Protein: CSVTVMNTEAFF. Using reference TRBV29-1 and TRBJ1-1 for the parts outside the CDR3, the full variable domain is SAVISQKPSRDICQRGTSLTIQCQVDSQVTMMFWYRQQPGQSLTLIATANQGSEATYESGFVIDKFPISRPNLTFSTLTVSNMSPEDSSIYLCSVTVMNTEAFFGQGTRLTVV.

The chain recombines TRBV1 with TRBJ1-3; the table names TRBD1, a call not compared with the DNA. TRBV1 is a pseudogene segment. This CDR3 has 18 residues. The chain's CDR3 is CTSSHRTEQSDSGNTIYF. As DNA, the CDR3 is TGCACCAGCAGCCATAGGACAGAACAAAGCGACTCTGGAAACACCATATATTTT.

The chain uses TRBV7-9 and TRBJ1-4; 7 nucleotides match TRBD1. This CDR3 comprises 15 residues. The germline CDR1 and CDR2 sequences are SEHNR and FQNEAQ (reference sequence). J lost 5 bases, V lost 5 bases, and 8 bases had no gene match. CDR3 region: CASSPTGQLNEKLFF. The CDR3 DNA is TGTGCCAGCAGCCCGACGGGACAGTTAAATGAAAAACTGTTTTTT.

The CDR3 nucleotides read TGTGCCAGCACTCTTCGGGGGGCCAGGTTGGGTATGAACACTGAAGCTTTCTTT. It specifies CASTLRGARLGMNTEAFF. The chain joins TRBV2 to TRBJ1-1, with D possibly TRBD1 on 6 matching bases. Germline values: CDR1 SNHLY, CDR2 FYNNEI. The V end was cut by 7 bases, the J end by 0 bases, with 24 bases between. The CDR3 runs to 18 residues. Variable domain in full (rest from reference TRBV2 and TRBJ1-1): EPEVTQTPSHQVTQMGQEVILRCVPISNHLYFYWYRQILGQKVEFLVSFYNNEISEKSEIFDDQFSVERPDGSNFTLKIRSTKLEDSAMYFCASTLRGARLGMNTEAFFGQGTRLTVV.

This clone has a single count. The gene calls are TRBV18 and TRBJ1-6, with TRBD1 matching 9 bases. Unmatched junction bases numbered 9, after V lost 6 bases and J lost 9 bases. CDR1 is KGHSH, CDR2 LQKENI, per germline. This CDR3 contains 15 residues. The chain's CDR3 is CASSDPGQGSSPLHF. The CDR3 nucleotides read TGTGCCAGCTCGGACCCGGGACAGGGTTCTTCACCCCTCCACTTT.

This chain joins TRBV18 and TRBJ1-2, with TRBD1 matching over 7 bases. Trimming cost V 6 bases and J 6 bases; bases outside gene matches: 7. The CDR3 loop spans 13 amino acids. Germline V CDR1 and CDR2: KGHSH, LQKENI. The DNA for the CDR3 is TGTGCCAGCTCTCCCGACAGGGACCATGGCTACACCTTC. Translated: CASSPDRDHGYTF.

This clone was seen once. V is TRBV28 and J is TRBJ1-2; D perhaps matches TRBD1 (6 bases). The V end lost 2 bases, the J end lost 12 bases, and 10 bases lay between the germline ends. CDR3 length: 11 residues. Germline assignment: CDR1 MDHEN and CDR2 SYDVKM. In DNA, the CDR3 is TGTGCCAGCAGTTTAGGGGGGGCGCACACCTTC. Translation: CASSLGGAHTF.

The CDR3 nucleotides read TGTGCCAGCAGCCGGGACAGGGAAGGGTATGGCTACACCTTC. This gives the protein CASSRDREGYGYTF. The chain links TRBV7-3 to TRBJ1-2, with 9 nucleotides matching TRBD1. CDR1 is SGHTA and CDR2 is FQGTGA in the germline V gene. Trimming cost V 5 bases and J 5 bases; bases outside gene matches: 6. This CDR3 is built from 14 residues.

J is TRBJ2-5 and V is TRBV15; D is undetermined. The germline CDR1 and CDR2 sequences are LNHNV and YYDKDF (reference sequence). The germline V and J ends were trimmed by 0 bases and 6 bases, with 5 bases remaining between them. This CDR3 has 12 residues. The CDR3 is CATSRDHQTQYF. CDR3 nucleotides: TGTGCCACCAGCAGAGATCATCAGACCCAGTACTTC.

CDR3 coding DNA: TGCGCCAGCAGCTTGGGGGGCGAAGCTTTCTTT. Translated, it gives CASSLGGEAFF. V is TRBV5-1 and J is TRBJ1-1; weak D call: TRBD1 (5 bases). The CDR3 is 11 residues long. Germline CDR1 is SGHRS and CDR2 is YFSETQ. The V end was cut by 0 bases, the J end by 8 bases, with 5 bases between. The variable domain in full, completed from reference TRBV5-1 and TRBJ1-1, reads KAGVTQTPRYLIKTRGQQVTLSCSPISGHRSVSWYQQTPGQGLQFLFEYFSETQRNKGNFPGRFSGRQFSNSRSEMNVSTLELGDSALYLCASSLGGEAFFGQGTRLTVV.

The chain recombines TRBV5-1 with TRBJ2-1, with D maybe TRBD2 (6 bases). This CDR3 spans 12 amino acids. V lost 0 bases to trimming and J lost 13 bases, with 11 bases between them. Per germline, CDR1 SGHRS and CDR2 YFSETQ. The CDR3 nucleotides read TGCGCCAGCAGCTTGGATATCGGGGGACAGTTCTTC. Its translation is CASSLDIGGQFF.

This chain joins TRBV19 and TRBJ2-1, with D unclear. V lost 10 bases to trimming and J lost 6 bases, with 13 bases between them. This CDR3 is built from 12 residues. Germline assignment: CDR1 LNHDA and CDR2 SQIVND (reference sequence). The CDR3 here is CATLTLSNEQFF. DNA of the CDR3: TGTGCCACCCTAACCCTCTCCAATGAGCAGTTCTTC.

The rearrangement joins TRBV6-5 to TRBJ1-2; the D is unclear. The V end lost 6 bases, the J end lost 3 bases, and 8 bases lay between the germline ends. CDR1 is MNHEY and CDR2 is SVGAGI in the germline V gene. This CDR3 has 12 amino acids. The CDR3 is CASSPRDYGYTF. The CDR3 DNA reads TGTGCCAGCAGCCCACGGGACTATGGCTACACCTTC.

The rearrangement uses TRBV6-5 and TRBJ2-2; TRBD2 matches at 9 bases. CDR1 and CDR2 (germline): MNHEY, SVGAGI. The CDR3 extends over 14 amino acids. J gave up 4 bases and V 6 bases, and 3 bases lay outside the gene matches. The CDR3 DNA is TGTGCCAGCAGACCAGCGGGAGGCACCGGGGAGCTGTTTTTT. The encoded protein is CASRPAGGTGELFF.

This chain links TRBV11-2 with TRBJ2-7, with 8 positions matching TRBD1. Per the germline V gene, CDR1 is SGHAT and CDR2 is FQNNGV. The junction had 6 bases not matched to a gene; V was cut back by 4 bases and J by 1 base. This CDR3 is 15 amino acids long. The CDR3 loop reads CASSSYRGDSYEQYF. CDR3 coding DNA: TGTGCCAGCAGCTCATACAGGGGGGATTCCTACGAGCAGTACTTC.

The chain employs TRBV5-4 and TRBJ2-5; perhaps TRBD1 as D (6 bases). Germline V gene sequence: CDR1 SGHNT, CDR2 YYREEE (reference sequence). V lost 3 bases and J lost 4, with 13 bases in between. The CDR3 consists of 14 residues. This CDR3 is CASSSSGDGETQYF. The CDR3 DNA reads TGTGCCAGCAGCTCCTCAGGGGATGGAGAGACCCAGTACTTC.

This chain links TRBV5-6 with TRBJ1-5; 12 bases align to TRBD1. Trimming cost V 4 bases and J 5 bases; bases outside gene matches: 4. Germline V gives CDR1 SGHDT, CDR2 YYEEEE. The CDR3 has 15 residues. The CDR3 protein is CASSQGQGAYQPQHF. The DNA of the CDR3 is TGTGCCAGCAGCCAGGGACAGGGGGCTTATCAGCCCCAGCATTTT.

V usage is TRBV6-5 and J usage is TRBJ2-7; D not certain. V lost 7 bases, J lost 3 bases, and 13 bases lay in between. There are 13 residues in the CDR3. Germline CDR1 is MNHEY and CDR2 is SVGAGI. This CDR3 is CASTTPPFYEQYF. In DNA, the CDR3 is TGTGCCAGCACCACACCACCGTTCTACGAGCAGTACTTC.